A single sample is the source of the 17 T cell receptor beta chains below, sequenced in a study of blood T cell repertoires in COVID-19. This table comes from immunoSEQ multiplex PCR, and its TCRdb copy is limited to in-frame clones, with some not included. The sample lists roughly 100,000 clones, roughly 79% occurring once. The material sequenced was peripheral blood. All receptors derive from an elderly woman with acute or convalescent COVID-19.

The rearrangement links TRBV10-1 to TRBJ1-1; weak D call: TRBD1 (6 bases). The germline gives CDR1 WNHNN, CDR2 SYGVQD (reference sequence). V was shortened by 6 bases and J by 1 base, with 12 bases between the two germline ends. The CDR3 spans 14 residues. The CDR3 is CASSPGHTNTEAFF. The CDR3 nucleotides read TGCGCCAGCAGCCCGGGACACACGAACACTGAAGCTTTCTTT.

CDR3 protein: CASSLGSGGGTEAFF. Written as DNA, the CDR3 is TGTGCCAGCAGCTTAGGGTCGGGGGGCGGCACTGAAGCTTTCTTT. The V gene is TRBV7-9, the J gene TRBJ1-1; TRBD1 might be the D (6 bases). The length of the CDR3 is 15 residues. Germline V gene sequence: CDR1 SEHNR, CDR2 FQNEAQ (reference sequence). The V gene lost 1 base and the J gene lost 4 bases, with 13 bases spanning the gap.

This CDR3 is CASSHPRDRDGSGRTYNEQFF. The CDR3 bases are TGCGCCAGCAGCCATCCGCGGGACAGGGATGGATCGGGGAGGACCTACAATGAGCAGTTCTTC. The chain joins TRBV4-1 to TRBJ2-1; 9 bases are a match to TRBD1. The germline gives CDR1 MGHRA, CDR2 YSYEKL. Trimming took 3 bases from V and 2 from J; bases not matched to a gene: 20. This CDR3 has 21 residues.

In the case of this clone: Additional DNA sequences in this sample encode the identical CDR3. The gene calls are TRBV30 and TRBJ1-3; maybe TRBD1 (5 bases). CDR1 is GTSNPN, CDR2 SVGIG, per germline (reference sequence). The CDR3 length is 14 residues. V lost 2 bases and J 0 bases, leaving 8 bases between the germline ends. Written as DNA, the CDR3 is TGTGCCTGGAGTACGGGGGGCTCTGGAAACACCATATATTTT. This translates into CAWSTGGSGNTIYF.

The table lists this clone with a count of one. This sequence joins TRBV27 and TRBJ1-2; 8 bases are a match to TRBD1. CDR3 length: 14 residues. Germline V lookup: CDR1 MNHEY, CDR2 SMNVEV (reference sequence). V lost 7 bases and J lost 2; bases outside the gene matches: 6. CDR3 bases: TGTGCCAGCAATACCGGACAGGGCAACTATGGCTACACCTTC. Protein product: CASNTGQGNYGYTF.

The chain uses TRBV7-3 and TRBJ2-7; 9 nucleotides align to TRBD2. The germline V gene encodes CDR1 SGHTA and CDR2 FQGTGA. The CDR3 has 15 residues. V gave up 1 base and J gave up 7 bases; unmatched junction bases: 8. This CDR3 reads CASSLSLAGIEEQYF. For the CDR3, the DNA is TGTGCCAGCAGCTTAAGTCTAGCGGGAATAGAAGAGCAGTACTTC.

Here the CDR3 reads CASRPDRASNQPQHF. The CDR3 DNA reads TGTGCCAGCAGGCCGGACAGGGCTAGCAATCAGCCCCAGCATTTT. V and J are TRBV6-5 and TRBJ1-5; 8 bases match TRBD1. Unmatched junction bases numbered 4, after V lost 6 bases and J lost 0 bases. The CDR3 covers 15 residues. In germline, CDR1 is MNHEY, CDR2 SVGAGI.

V gene TRBV10-3 combines with J gene TRBJ1-5, with D maybe TRBD1 (6 bases). Germline CDR1 reads ENHRY; CDR2 reads SYGVKD. CDR3 length: 14 amino acids. The ends were cut back, 5 bases at V and 2 bases at J, with 10 bases in the middle. CDR3 protein: CAISSGDGNQPQHF. In DNA form, the CDR3 reads TGTGCCATCAGTTCAGGGGATGGCAATCAGCCCCAGCATTTT.

This clone was observed once. The rearrangement joins TRBV7-9 to TRBJ2-3, with D tentatively TRBD1 (5 bases). V lost 6 bases to trimming and J lost 4 bases, with 17 bases between them. Germline CDR1 SEHNR, CDR2 FQNEAQ (reference sequence). The CDR3 runs 15 residues. CDR3 DNA: TGTGCCAGCAGTCCAACAGGAGCAGGCCCAGATACGCAGTATTTT. Translating it yields CASSPTGAGPDTQYF.

The CDR3: CAWTGLAANEQFF. The CDR3 DNA follows: TGTGCCTGGACAGGACTGGCCGCCAATGAGCAGTTCTTC. The gene calls are TRBV30 and TRBJ2-1; a weak D match, TRBD2 (5 bases). There are 13 residues in the CDR3. Germline CDR1 reads GTSNPN; CDR2 reads SVGIG (reference sequence). Deletions cut 4 bases from V and 6 bases from J, with 13 bases between. Using reference TRBV30 and TRBJ2-1 for the parts outside the CDR3, the full variable domain is SQTIHQWPATLVQPVGSPLSLECTVEGTSNPNLYWYRQAAGRGLQLLFYSVGIGQISSEVPQNLSASRPQDRQFILSSKKLLLSDSGFYLCAWTGLAANEQFFGPGTRLTVL.

The chain joins TRBV16 to TRBJ1-5; TRBD1 aligns across 7 bases. Germline V gives CDR1 KGHSY, CDR2 FQNENV. The CDR3 has 18 amino acids. Unmatched junction bases numbered 10, after V lost 2 bases and J lost 0 bases. The CDR3: CASSQLGTDPLSNQPQHF. The CDR3 DNA sequence: TGTGCCAGCAGCCAACTCGGGACAGATCCCCTTAGCAATCAGCCCCAGCATTTT.

This chain joins TRBV10-1 and TRBJ1-1, with TRBD1 as a possible D gene (6 bases). The V gene's germline CDR1 is WNHNN and CDR2 SYGVQD (reference sequence). The CDR3 is 13 amino acids. The germline V and J ends were trimmed by 6 bases and 1 base, with 9 bases remaining between them. Here the CDR3 reads CASRPDRNTEAFF. CDR3 in DNA: TGCGCCAGCAGGCCGGACAGGAACACTGAAGCTTTCTTT.

The chain couples TRBV6-5 to TRBJ2-5, with a weak D call TRBD2 (5 bases). V was clipped by 7 bases and J by 5 bases, with 14 bases between them. The CDR3 is 13 amino acids. Germline lookup yields CDR1 MNHEY and CDR2 SVGAGI. The CDR3 region is CASNPGSGETQYF. The CDR3, as DNA: TGTGCCAGCAATCCGGGTTCGGGGGAGACCCAGTACTTC.

This clone was seen a handful of times. The J gene is TRBJ2-7, the V gene TRBV5-8; D may be TRBD2 (5 bases). This CDR3 is 14 amino acids long. The V end was cut by 1 base, the J end by 3 bases, with 11 bases between. Germline-derived CDR1 and CDR2 are SGHTS and YDEGEE. The CDR3 loop is CASSLFGINYEQYF. The CDR3 DNA reads TGTGCCAGCAGCTTGTTCGGGATAAACTACGAGCAGTACTTC.

V usage is TRBV15 and J usage is TRBJ1-2; D is unclear. Trimming left V 0 bases short and J 8 bases short, with 13 bases between. Germline loops: CDR1 LNHNV, CDR2 YYDKDF (reference sequence). The CDR3 extends over 14 amino acids. CDR3 loop: CATSRDWGAGGYTF. The CDR3 DNA follows: TGTGCCACCAGCAGAGATTGGGGAGCGGGGGGCTACACCTTC.

This chain joins TRBV7-2 and TRBJ1-1, with D perhaps TRBD1 (6 bases). The CDR3 has 14 amino acids. Germline-derived CDR1 and CDR2 are SGHTA and FQGNSA. With 6 bases removed from V and 3 bases from J, the gap between germline ends came to 14 bases. Here the CDR3 reads CASRPQGKDTEAFF. Here the CDR3 DNA reads TGTGCCAGCAGACCTCAGGGGAAGGACACTGAAGCTTTCTTT.

This sequence joins TRBV24-1 and TRBJ1-2, with no clear D. Trimming left V 6 bases short and J 4 bases short, with 11 bases between. This CDR3 is built from 13 residues. The germline CDR1 and CDR2 sequences are KGHDR and SFDVKD. CDR3 nucleotide sequence: TGTGCCACCAGTATGGGAGGCGGCTATGGCTACACCTTC. Encoded protein: CATSMGGGYGYTF.